These 24 T cell receptor beta chains came from one sample sequenced in a study of blood T cell repertoires in COVID-19. Using immunoSEQ multiplex PCR, the repertoire was profiled, and TCRdb retains in-frame clones only, with some absent. The table has approximately 93,000 clones, about three quarters seen once. The specimen sequenced was peripheral blood. The receptors shown here come from a woman of 80 years or more with acute or convalescent COVID-19.

The chain employs TRBV6-4 and TRBJ1-1; D not certain. Germline CDR1 and CDR2: MRHNA and SNTAGT. Trimming removed 7 bases from V and 4 bases from J, with 13 bases in between. The CDR3 sequence is 13 residues long. The CDR3 sequence: CASTGSLITEAFF. CDR3 in DNA: TGTGCCAGCACCGGGAGTCTGATCACTGAAGCTTTCTTT.

The chain links TRBV6-5 to TRBJ2-5, with a weak D call TRBD1 (5 bases). Trimming took off 7 bases at V and 2 bases at J, with 14 bases between the two ends. Germline V gene sequence: CDR1 MNHEY, CDR2 SVGAGI. The CDR3 contains 14 residues. Here the CDR3 reads CASTFGQKQETQYF. In DNA, the CDR3 is TGTGCCAGCACCTTCGGACAAAAGCAAGAGACCCAGTACTTC.

In this sample, this clone turned up a few times. The rearrangement uses TRBV9 and TRBJ1-1; TRBD1 matches at 10 bases. Germline CDR1 is SGDLS and CDR2 is YYNGEE. The CDR3 covers 15 residues. V shed 3 bases and J 5 bases; nucleotides not matched to a gene: 7. The CDR3 DNA follows: TGTGCCAGCAGCGACCGACAGGGGGCGGGGACTGAAGCTTTCTTT. This sequence encodes CASSDRQGAGTEAFF.

In this sample, this clone turned up a few times. The chain combines TRBV11-2 with TRBJ1-2; TRBD1 aligns across 8 bases. V was pared by 5 bases and J by 6 bases, with 5 bases of the junction left unmatched. The CDR3 extends over 13 amino acids. Germline V CDR1 and CDR2: SGHAT, FQNNGV. CDR3 DNA: TGTGCCAGCAGCAGGACAGGGAACCATGGCTACACCTTC. Translated: CASSRTGNHGYTF.

The chain uses TRBV5-5 and TRBJ1-5; D possibly corresponds to TRBD1 (6 bases). The CDR3 sequence is 13 residues long. Trimming removed 4 bases at V and 5 bases at J, with 10 bases between. Germline values: CDR1 SGHKS, CDR2 YYEKEE (reference sequence). CDR3 in amino acids: CASSPGEYQPQHF. CDR3 nucleotides: TGTGCCAGCAGCCCAGGGGAATATCAGCCCCAGCATTTT.

The chain has TRBV5-1 and TRBJ1-1; the match to TRBD1 covers 9 bases. Germline CDR1 is SGHRS and CDR2 is YFSETQ. The junction had 4 bases not matched to a gene; V was cut back by 0 bases and J by 4 bases. The CDR3 runs to 15 residues. The CDR3 DNA sequence: TGCGCCAGCAGCTTGGAGGGGACAGGGCGCACTGAAGCTTTCTTT. Its translation is CASSLEGTGRTEAFF.

CDR3 residues: CASSILDSNEQYF. In DNA, the CDR3 is TGTGCCAGTAGTATCTTGGACAGTAACGAGCAGTACTTC. The rearrangement links TRBV19 to TRBJ2-7; tentatively, D is TRBD1 (6 bases). Per germline, CDR1 LNHDA and CDR2 SQIVND (reference sequence). The ends were cut back, 3 bases at V and 5 bases at J, with 11 bases in the middle. CDR3 length: 13 amino acids.

This clone has more than one count but fewer than ten. The rearrangement joins TRBV19 to TRBJ2-7; 8 bases are a match to TRBD2. Germline V gives CDR1 LNHDA, CDR2 SQIVND (reference sequence). J lost 0 bases, V lost 6 bases, and 10 bases had no gene match. CDR3 length: 16 amino acids. The CDR3 coding sequence is TGTGCCAGTAGATCGAGCGGGGGCCCAAACTCCTACGAGCAGTACTTC. Protein product: CASRSSGGPNSYEQYF.

V gene TRBV18 combines with J gene TRBJ1-6, with D possibly TRBD1 on 5 matching bases. CDR3 length: 15 amino acids. From germline, CDR1 is KGHSH and CDR2 LQKENI. The V gene lost 5 bases and the J gene lost 7 bases, with 15 bases spanning the gap. Here the CDR3 DNA reads TGTGCCAGCTCATCGACAGATATGGGGAATTCACCCCTCCACTTT. Protein sequence: CASSSTDMGNSPLHF.

V gene TRBV7-8 combines with J gene TRBJ1-5, with D hard to call. V was pared by 0 bases and J by 3 bases, with 6 bases between. The CDR3 spans 14 residues. Per germline, CDR1 SGHVS and CDR2 FQNEAQ. The DNA of the CDR3 is TGTGCCAGCAGCTTAGCGCTGGCCAATCAGCCCCAGCATTTT. Translated: CASSLALANQPQHF.

The rearrangement links TRBV5-1 to TRBJ1-4; D is possibly TRBD1 (6 bases). CDR3 length: 13 residues. In germline, CDR1 is SGHRS, CDR2 YFSETQ. The germline V and J ends were trimmed by 4 bases and 8 bases, with 12 bases remaining between them. The CDR3 protein is CASSTDSAEKLFF. CDR3 in DNA: TGCGCCAGCAGCACGGACAGTGCAGAAAAACTGTTTTTT.

The sample holds one count of this clone. The chain is built from TRBV20-1 and TRBJ1-4; D is ambiguous. The CDR3 runs to 11 residues. The germline V and J ends were trimmed by 0 bases and 7 bases, with 3 bases remaining between them. The V gene's germline CDR1 is DFQATT and CDR2 SNEGSKA (reference sequence). CDR3 amino acids: CSARDREKLFF. The CDR3 nucleotides read TGCAGTGCTAGAGATCGTGAAAAACTGTTTTTT.

The J gene is TRBJ1-1, the V gene TRBV7-9, with TRBD1 matching over 9 bases. Germline V gene lookup returns CDR1 SEHNR and CDR2 FQNEAQ (reference sequence). The V gene end was trimmed by 4 bases and the J gene end by 3 bases; junction bases not matched to a gene: 3. The CDR3 has 14 residues. This chain's CDR3 is CASSSRQGDTEAFF. The DNA for the CDR3 is TGTGCCAGCAGCTCAAGACAGGGGGACACTGAAGCTTTCTTT.

This clone has a single count. The chain links TRBV5-1 to TRBJ1-2, with 8 bases that match TRBD1. The V segment lost 4 bases and the J segment 4 bases; nucleotides outside the gene matches: 6. Per the germline V gene, CDR1 is SGHRS and CDR2 is YFSETQ. The CDR3 spans 14 residues. The CDR3 region has the DNA TGCGCCAGCAGCATGGACAGGGCTATCTATGGCTACACCTTC. It codes for CASSMDRAIYGYTF.

The chain is built from TRBV6-5 and TRBJ1-1; the match to TRBD1 covers 9 bases. The CDR3 contains 15 residues. CDR1 and CDR2 (germline): MNHEY, SVGAGI. V shed 4 bases and J 5 bases; nucleotides not matched to a gene: 8. CDR3 in DNA: TGTGCCAGCAGTTCCTACGGACAGGGGAAGACTGAAGCTTTCTTT. Its protein is CASSSYGQGKTEAFF.

A few counts support this clone. V usage is TRBV7-8 and J usage is TRBJ2-7; 9 nucleotides line up with TRBD1. CDR1 SGHVS and CDR2 FQNEAQ come from the germline V gene. CDR3 size: 15 residues. V shed 5 bases and J 3 bases; nucleotides not matched to a gene: 8. DNA of the CDR3: TGTGCCAGCAGCCGGGGACAGGGTCGTTTCTACGAGCAGTACTTC. It specifies CASSRGQGRFYEQYF.

This clone was recorded only once. V gene TRBV5-1 combines with J gene TRBJ1-4; no firm D call. The CDR3 is made up of 13 amino acids. The germline gives CDR1 SGHRS, CDR2 YFSETQ. Between the trimmed V and J ends, which lost 0 bases and 12 bases, there was a span of 12 bases. The CDR3 bases are TGCGCCAGCAGCTTGGTACCCCTCGCGGAACTGTTTTTT. Translation: CASSLVPLAELFF.

This chain uses TRBV5-8 with TRBJ2-2; D is uncertain. Trimming took 3 bases from V and 0 from J, leaving 3 bases between them. The CDR3 extends over 13 amino acids. The germline V gene has CDR1 SGHTS and CDR2 YDEGEE. CDR3 nucleotide sequence: TGTGCCAGCAGCTCAGCGAACACCGGGGAGCTGTTTTTT. It codes for CASSSANTGELFF.

The chain couples TRBV5-4 to TRBJ2-2; tentatively, D is TRBD2 (6 bases). There are 17 residues in the CDR3. Germline V gene data show CDR1 as SGHNT and CDR2 as YYREEE (reference sequence). Deletions cut 2 bases from V and 0 bases from J, with 14 bases between. This CDR3 is CASSFGGTNSNTGELFF. The CDR3 nucleotides read TGTGCCAGCAGCTTCGGCGGGACGAACTCGAACACCGGGGAGCTGTTTTTT.

The chain combines TRBV7-2 with TRBJ2-7; D may be TRBD1 (5 bases). The CDR3 is 13 amino acids. Per germline, CDR1 SGHTA and CDR2 FQGNSA. V was trimmed by 3 bases and J by 3 bases, leaving 9 bases between them. CDR3 coding DNA: TGTGCCAGCAGCTTGAGCAGGGTCTACGAGCAGTACTTC. Residues: CASSLSRVYEQYF.

This clone was seen only a few times. The V gene is TRBV11-3, the J gene TRBJ2-5, with TRBD1 identical over 12 bases. This CDR3 has 16 residues. The junction had 8 bases not matched to a gene; V was cut back by 5 bases and J by 4 bases. Germline CDR1 reads SGHNT; CDR2 reads YENEEA. The CDR3 loop reads CASSPGTGGFGETQYF. CDR3 sequence (DNA): TGTGCCAGCAGCCCCGGGACAGGGGGCTTCGGAGAGACCCAGTACTTC. Full variable domain (outside the CDR3, taken from reference TRBV11-3 and TRBJ2-5): EAGVVQSPRYKIIEKKQPVAFWCNPISGHNTLYWYLQNLGQGPELLIRYENEEAVDDSQLPKDRFSAERLKGVDSTLKIQPAELGDSAVYLCASSPGTGGFGETQYFGPGTRLLVL.

The V call is TRBV2, the J call TRBJ2-5; unclear D gene. The V end lost 7 bases, the J end lost 2 bases, and 14 bases lay between the germline ends. Germline V gene data show CDR1 as SNHLY and CDR2 as FYNNEI. The CDR3 extends over 14 amino acids. This chain's CDR3 is CASTRIHSQETQYF. The CDR3 DNA sequence: TGTGCCAGCACTAGGATTCATTCGCAAGAGACCCAGTACTTC.

This clone was picked up many times. The chain joins TRBV9 to TRBJ2-3, with a tentative D call TRBD2 (6 bases). V dropped 7 bases and J dropped 5 bases, with 14 bases sitting between them. CDR3 length: 13 amino acids. Germline CDR1 is SGDLS and CDR2 is YYNGEE. CDR3 in amino acids: CASSGLQGDTQYF. DNA of the CDR3: TGTGCCAGCTCGGGACTCCAAGGAGATACGCAGTATTTT. Full variable domain (remainder filled in from reference TRBV9 and TRBJ2-3): DSGVTQTPKHLITATGQRVTLRCSPRSGDLSVYWYQQSLDQGLQFLIQYYNGEERAKGNILERFSAQQFPDLHSELNLSSLELGDSALYFCASSGLQGDTQYFGPGTRLTVL.

The rearrangement links TRBV6-5 to TRBJ2-5, with D perhaps matching TRBD2 (6 bases). The V end was cut by 10 bases, the J end by 3 bases, with 18 bases between. The germline V gene encodes CDR1 MNHEY and CDR2 SVGAGI. The CDR3 has 14 residues. CDR3 amino acids: CATETRMREETQYF. The CDR3, as DNA: TGTGCCACAGAGACTAGGATGAGGGAAGAGACCCAGTACTTC.